These 26 T cell receptor beta chains were sequenced from one sample in a study of T cells in women clearing cervical HPV infection. The assay was immunoSEQ multiplex PCR, and TCRdb's table has in-frame clones only and misses some. The data show approximately 30,000 clones, and the top ten clones hold 3.5%. Sample: blood buffy coat. These receptors came from a woman between 18 and 70 years old with a cervical HPV16 infection that either progressed to CIN3+ or cleared (not recorded which).

A remark on this clone: With the read ending 3 residues before the CDR3 end, the germline J gene is used to fill in that end. V is TRBV2 and J is TRBJ2-1; TRBD1 might be the D (6 bases). The CDR3 consists of 16 residues. Trimming pared 2 bases from V and 6 bases from J, leaving 17 bases between. Germline V CDR1 and CDR2: SNHLY, FYNNEI. CDR3 loop: CASSELTGLLGNEQFF. The sequenced CDR3 bases are TGTGCCAGCAGTGAACTGACAGGTCTTCTTGGCAATGAG.

About this clone itself: Read sequence stops 3 residues before the CDR3 end, and the germline J gene provides the missing end. The chain couples TRBV11-1 to TRBJ2-7; a weak D match, TRBD2 (6 bases). The germline CDR1 and CDR2 sequences are SGHAT and FQDESV (reference sequence). Trimming pared 4 bases from V and 3 bases from J, leaving 10 bases between. The length of the CDR3 is 13 residues. CDR3 loop: CASSSRDFYEQYF. The part of the CDR3 DNA that was read is TGTGCCAGCAGCTCCCGGGACTTCTACGAG.

Worth noting for this clone: The read gets to within 3 residues of the CDR3 end, and the germline J gene fills in the rest. The V gene is TRBV5-1, the J gene TRBJ2-4; 7 bases agree with TRBD1. The CDR3 length is 16 residues. V lost 5 bases to trimming and J lost 0 bases; unmatched junction nucleotides: 8. From germline, CDR1 is SGHRS and CDR2 YFSETQ. The CDR3 DNA, read in part, is TGCGCCAGCAGTCGTGGGACAGACCTAGCCAAAAACATT. Amino acids: CASSRGTDLAKNI. The full CDR3 sequence reads CASSRGTDLAKNIQYF.

A note on this clone: The read ends 3 residues shy of where the CDR3 ends; the end is completed using the germline J gene. The V gene is TRBV7-9, the J gene TRBJ1-2, with 7 bases lining up with TRBD1. Germline V gene data show CDR1 as SEHNR and CDR2 as FQNEAQ (reference sequence). The CDR3 is made up of 14 amino acids. The CDR3 sequence: CASNQRTGYNDYTF. The part of the CDR3 DNA that was read is TGTGCCAGCAACCAACGGACAGGCTACAATGAC.

With respect to this clone: The read terminates 3 residues ahead of where the CDR3 ends, so the germline J gene completes it. The chain combines TRBV10-3 with TRBJ2-2, with 11 nucleotides matching TRBD2. Germline V gene data show CDR1 as ENHRY and CDR2 as SYGVKD. Germline trimming cut 4 bases from V and 5 bases from J; bases unmatched to any gene: 3. The CDR3 contains 15 residues. The CDR3 loop is CAISVLAGVTGELFF. CDR3 DNA, as far as it was read: TGTGCCATCAGTGTACTAGCGGGAGTTACCGGGGAG.

Concerning this clone: The read gets to within 3 residues of the CDR3 end, and the germline J gene fills in the rest. This chain joins TRBV7-2 and TRBJ1-2; D is perhaps TRBD1 (5 bases). V was clipped by 0 bases and J by 4 bases, with 12 bases between them. The germline V gene has CDR1 SGHTA and CDR2 FQGNSA. The CDR3 length is 15 residues. CDR3 region: CASSLASGEPYGYTF. CDR3 bases read: TGTGCCAGCAGCTTAGCGTCGGGGGAACCCTATGGC.

Remarks on this clone: With the read ending 3 residues before the CDR3 end, the germline J gene is used to fill in that end. This chain joins TRBV10-3 and TRBJ1-1; 7 positions match TRBD1. J lost 1 base, V lost 6 bases, and 5 bases had no gene match. The germline V gene encodes CDR1 ENHRY and CDR2 SYGVKD. The CDR3 is made up of 14 amino acids. CDR3 amino acids: CAIRQGQSNTEAFF. CDR3 DNA (partial): TGTGCCATCAGACAGGGACAGTCGAACACTGAA.

As for this clone: Coverage ceases 3 residues before the CDR3 finishes, and the germline J gene fills in the end. The chain couples TRBV2 to TRBJ2-7; TRBD1 is a possible D gene (6 bases). V lost 3 bases and J 5 bases, leaving 11 bases between the germline ends. This CDR3 has 13 amino acids. Germline CDR1 and CDR2: SNHLY and FYNNEI. CDR3 DNA (partial): TGTGCCAGCAGTGATGGACCAGGGGACGAG. Translating it yields CASSDGPGDE. The entire CDR3 is CASSDGPGDEQYF. The variable domain in full, with the rest retrieved from reference TRBV2 and TRBJ2-7, is EPEVTQTPSHQVTQMGQEVILRCVPISNHLYFYWYRQILGQKVEFLVSFYNNEISEKSEIFDDQFSVERPDGSNFTLKIRSTKLEDSAMYFCASSDGPGDEQYFGPGTRLTVT.

A word on this clone: The read terminates 3 residues ahead of where the CDR3 ends, so the germline J gene completes it. The chain couples TRBV18 to TRBJ2-3, with a possible D match to TRBD2 (6 bases). This CDR3 comprises 16 residues. Trimming cost V 3 bases and J 4 bases, with 17 bases left between them. Germline assignment: CDR1 KGHSH and CDR2 LQKENI. Here the CDR3 reads CASSPLGTGGPDTQYF. The covered CDR3 bases are TGTGCCAGCTCACCCTTGGGGACTGGTGGGCCAGATACG. Based on the CDR3 plus reference TRBV18 and TRBJ2-3, the full variable domain is NAGVMQNPRHLVRRRGQEARLRCSPMKGHSHVYWYRQLPEEGLKFMVYLQKENIIDESGMPKERFSAEFPKEGPSILRIQQVVRGDSAAYFCASSPLGTGGPDTQYFGPGTRLTVL.

With respect to this clone: The read ends 3 residues before the CDR3 terminus; that terminus is restored from the germline J gene. This chain links TRBV19 with TRBJ2-1, with D perhaps matching TRBD1 (5 bases). The ends were cut back, 6 bases at V and 8 bases at J, with 20 bases in the middle. Germline lookup yields CDR1 LNHDA and CDR2 SQIVND (reference sequence). This CDR3 spans 15 amino acids. The CDR3 protein is CASRLSRGRADEQFF. The part of the CDR3 DNA that was read is TGTGCCAGTAGATTATCTAGGGGCCGGGCGGATGAG. Variable domain in full (rest from reference TRBV19 and TRBJ2-1): DGGITQSPKYLFRKEGQNVTLSCEQNLNHDAMYWYRQDPGQGLRLIYYSQIVNDFQKGDIAEGYSVSREKKESFPLTVTSAQKNPTAFYLCASRLSRGRADEQFFGPGTRLTVL.

Worth noting for this clone: The read falls 3 residues short of the CDR3 end, and the missing part is taken from the germline J gene. The chain combines TRBV6-1 with TRBJ2-1; 9 nucleotides line up with TRBD1. Germline CDR1 is MNHNS and CDR2 is SASEGT. V lost 6 bases to trimming and J lost 7 bases; unmatched junction nucleotides: 10. The CDR3 length is 15 residues. The sequenced part of the CDR3 DNA is TGTGCCAGCAGGGAACAGGACAGGGGCAAAAATGAG. Protein sequence: CASREQDRGKNE. The CDR3 in full is CASREQDRGKNEQFF.

A word on this clone: With the read ending 3 residues before the CDR3 end, the germline J gene is used to fill in that end. V is TRBV29-1 and J is TRBJ2-2, with 8 bases lining up with TRBD1. The germline V gene has CDR1 SQVTM and CDR2 ANQGSEA. The CDR3 covers 15 residues. The CDR3: CSAEASGGEVEKLFF. Incomplete CDR3 DNA: TGCAGCGCCGAGGCGTCAGGGGGCGAAGTGGAAAAG.

On this clone itself: The sequenced fragment ends 3 residues before the CDR3 boundary, so the rest is inferred from the germline J gene. The rearrangement links TRBV20-1 to TRBJ2-7; TRBD2 matches at 7 bases. The trim removed 7 bases at V and 2 bases at J, leaving 8 bases unmatched. There are 13 residues in the CDR3. Germline CDR1 reads DFQATT; CDR2 reads SNEGSKA (reference sequence). The CDR3 DNA, read in part, is TGCAGTGTCGATGGGCTAGCGGCCTACGAG. Protein sequence: CSVDGLAAYE. The complete CDR3 reads CSVDGLAAYEQYF.

For this clone: The read ends 3 residues early relative to the CDR3; the germline J gene fills the gap. V and J are TRBV24-1 and TRBJ2-5; TRBD2 matches 11 bases. Looked up from germline, CDR1 is KGHDR and CDR2 is SFDVKD. Trimming at V came to 4 bases and at J to 5 bases, leaving 8 bases not matched to a gene. The CDR3 is 16 amino acids. CDR3 DNA (partial): TGTGCCACCAGTGACCAGATAGCGGGAGGGTCGGAGACC. This sequence encodes CATSDQIAGGSET. The whole CDR3 protein reads CATSDQIAGGSETQYF.

Notes on this clone: The read ends 3 residues early relative to the CDR3; the germline J gene fills the gap. The J gene is TRBJ2-2, the V gene TRBV18; 7 bases line up with TRBD1. The CDR3 spans 16 residues. Germline CDR1 and CDR2: KGHSH and LQKENI. The ends lost 3 bases at V and 0 bases at J; junction bases unmatched: 4. This CDR3 reads CASSPEDRTNTGELFF. The covered CDR3 bases are TGTGCCAGCTCACCGGAGGACAGGACGAACACCGGGGAG.

Concerning this clone: The read halts 3 residues ahead of the CDR3 end, with the missing end drawn from the germline J gene. The chain employs TRBV2 and TRBJ2-3; 8 nucleotides agree with TRBD1. CDR1 is SNHLY, CDR2 FYNNEI, per germline. The CDR3 loop spans 15 amino acids. This CDR3 reads CASSELSGGNQPQYF. Incomplete CDR3 DNA: TGTGCCAGCAGTGAACTTTCAGGGGGCAATCAGCCG.

Comment on this clone: With the read ending 3 residues before the CDR3 end, the germline J gene is used to fill in that end. The gene calls are TRBV14 and TRBJ2-2; 9 nucleotides align to TRBD1. The length of the CDR3 is 16 residues. The germline V gene encodes CDR1 SGHDN and CDR2 FVKESK. CDR3 loop: CASSLGQGPPYEKLFF. The DNA read from the CDR3 is TGTGCCAGCAGCCTCGGACAGGGGCCGCCTTATGAAAAG.

The CDR3 DNA, read in part, is TGTGCCAGCAGTGTACTTTCAGGAGGGTATGGC. Its protein is CASSVLSGGYG. The complete CDR3 sequence is CASSVLSGGYGYTF. V usage is TRBV2 and J usage is TRBJ1-2; D gene uncertain. The read terminates 3 residues before the CDR3 end, so the remaining end is supplied by the germline J gene. This CDR3 spans 14 amino acids. Germline loops: CDR1 SNHLY, CDR2 FYNNEI. V was shortened by 4 bases and J by 5 bases, with 14 bases between the two germline ends.

For this clone: Other nucleotide sequences from this sample produce the same CDR3. CDR3 sequence: CASSERIAGANNEQFF. CDR3 DNA (partial): TGCGCCAGCAGTGAGAGGATAGCGGGAGCAAACAATGAG. The V and J genes are TRBV10-1 and TRBJ2-1; 9 bases line up with TRBD2. The sequence runs out 3 residues before the end of the CDR3; the remainder is reconstructed from the germline J gene. Germline CDR1 is WNHNN and CDR2 is SYGVQD (reference sequence). The CDR3 has 16 residues. The ends lost 2 bases at V and 5 bases at J; junction bases unmatched: 7.

In regard to this clone: Read sequence stops 3 residues before the CDR3 end, and the germline J gene provides the missing end. The chain employs TRBV6-1 and TRBJ1-2; D uncertain. The ends were cut back, 1 base at V and 4 bases at J, with 4 bases in the middle. Looked up from germline, CDR1 is MNHNS and CDR2 is SASEGT. CDR3 size: 12 residues. The sequenced part of the CDR3 DNA is TGTGCCAGCAGTGAAGACGGCTATGGC. It encodes CASSEDGYG. The entire CDR3 reads CASSEDGYGYTF.

For this clone: The read falls 3 residues short of the CDR3 end, and the missing part is taken from the germline J gene. The V call is TRBV5-1, the J call TRBJ2-3, with no clear D. Per germline, CDR1 SGHRS and CDR2 YFSETQ. V was shortened by 4 bases and J by 4 bases, with 10 bases between the two germline ends. The CDR3 has 13 amino acids. The chain's CDR3 is CASSLELADTQYF. Incomplete CDR3 DNA: TGCGCCAGCAGCCTGGAGCTGGCAGATACG.

Worth noting for this clone: The CDR3 end falls 3 residues outside the read, so it is completed with the germline J gene. The chain combines TRBV5-1 with TRBJ2-7; 9 nucleotides line up with TRBD1. The CDR3 has 17 amino acids. The germline V gene encodes CDR1 SGHRS and CDR2 YFSETQ. The junction had 14 bases not matched to a gene; V was cut back by 2 bases and J by 5 bases. CDR3 in amino acids: CASSLYPTGTGHDEQYF. CDR3 DNA (partial): TGCGCCAGCAGCTTATATCCAACCGGGACAGGGCACGACGAG.

Points on this clone: The read halts 3 residues ahead of the CDR3 end, with the missing end drawn from the germline J gene. V and J are TRBV7-3 and TRBJ1-6; TRBD1 matches at 8 bases. CDR1 is SGHTA, CDR2 FQGTGA, per germline. The CDR3 is 18 amino acids. J lost 10 bases, V lost 1 base, and 15 bases had no gene match. This chain's CDR3 is CASSLMLFPGTGESPLHF. The sequenced CDR3 bases are TGTGCCAGCAGCTTAATGTTATTCCCCGGGACAGGAGAATCACCC.

For this clone: The read halts 3 residues ahead of the CDR3 end, with the missing end drawn from the germline J gene. The chain is built from TRBV7-2 and TRBJ2-7; tentatively, D is TRBD1 (6 bases). V was clipped by 5 bases and J by 4 bases, with 18 bases between them. CDR3 length: 15 residues. Per germline, CDR1 SGHTA and CDR2 FQGNSA. CDR3 sequence: CASSPQVGDTYEQYF. The covered CDR3 bases are TGTGCCAGCAGCCCCCAGGTAGGGGACACATACGAG.

The chain's CDR3 is CASSVDNNYGYTF. The CDR3 DNA, read in part, is TGTGCCAGCAGTGTCGACAATAACTATGGC. The chain couples TRBV2 to TRBJ1-2; no clear D. The read terminates 3 residues before the CDR3 end, so the remaining end is supplied by the germline J gene. This CDR3 has 13 residues. V was cut by 4 bases and J by 1 base, with 7 bases left in between. From germline, CDR1 is SNHLY and CDR2 FYNNEI.

Turning to this clone: The read comes to an end 3 residues before the CDR3 does, leaving the germline J gene to fill in the end. This chain joins TRBV19 and TRBJ2-2; TRBD1 aligns across 9 bases. This CDR3 is built from 14 residues. CDR1 is LNHDA, CDR2 SQIVND, per germline (reference sequence). CDR3 amino acids: CASSVQGANEKLFF. The covered CDR3 bases are TGTGCCAGTAGTGTACAGGGGGCTAATGAAAAG.